The 10 T cell receptor beta chains in this list originate from one sample, sequenced in a study of blood T cell repertoires in COVID-19. Produced via immunoSEQ multiplex PCR; TCRdb's table is partial and in-frame only. Of approximately 250,000 clones listed, approximately 86% are singletons. The specimen was peripheral blood. Source of these receptors: a woman in her 70s with COVID-19, enrolled during active disease.

This clone was detected only a few times. The chain is built from TRBV27 and TRBJ2-3; 9 bases are a match to TRBD2. The J segment lost 0 bases and the V segment lost 6 bases, leaving 13 bases of the junction unmatched. The CDR3 is 18 amino acids. Germline assignment: CDR1 MNHEY and CDR2 SMNVEV (reference sequence). The CDR3 nucleotides read TGTGCCAGCAGCCCTCGCGGGGGGGACCCATATAGCACAGATACGCAGTATTTT. Residues: CASSPRGGDPYSTDTQYF.

V and J are TRBV6-1 and TRBJ1-5; D call uncertain. Deletions cut 1 base from V and 6 bases from J, with 7 bases between. The CDR3 sequence is 13 residues long. The germline V gene has CDR1 MNHNS and CDR2 SASEGT. The CDR3 DNA reads TGTGCCAGCAGTGAAGACGGGGTTCAGCCCCAGCATTTT. Amino acid sequence: CASSEDGVQPQHF.

The chain links TRBV2 to TRBJ1-5; D is possibly TRBD1 (6 bases). Trimming pared 7 bases from V and 5 bases from J, leaving 12 bases between. The CDR3 covers 13 residues. From germline, CDR1 is SNHLY and CDR2 FYNNEI. The CDR3 here is CASTWDTYQPQHF. The CDR3 DNA sequence: TGTGCCAGCACCTGGGACACTTATCAGCCCCAGCATTTT.

The genes are TRBV28 and TRBJ1-1; a possible D gene is TRBD1 (5 bases). The CDR3 length is 12 residues. Germline V gene lookup returns CDR1 MDHEN and CDR2 SYDVKM. Trimming removed 2 bases from V and 6 bases from J, with 7 bases in between. DNA for the CDR3: TGTGCCAGCAGTTTAATCAGGGCTGAAGCTTTCTTT. It is translated as CASSLIRAEAFF. Together with reference TRBV28 and TRBJ1-1, the CDR3 gives the full variable domain: DVKVTQSSRYLVKRTGEKVFLECVQDMDHENMFWYRQDPGLGLRLIYFSYDVKMKEKGDIPEGYSVSREKKERFSLILESASTNQTSMYLCASSLIRAEAFFGQGTRLTVV.

This clone is a singleton in its sample. The chain employs TRBV5-1 and TRBJ2-1, with D uncertain. Germline values: CDR1 SGHRS, CDR2 YFSETQ. Deletions cut 3 bases from V and 10 bases from J, with 8 bases between. This CDR3 has 11 residues. The CDR3 coding sequence is TGCGCCAGCAGCTCGCTTGAGGAGCAGTTCTTC. It yields the protein CASSSLEEQFF.

This clone was recorded a few times. The rearrangement joins TRBV11-3 to TRBJ2-2; D remains unclear. V was shortened by 2 bases and J by 3 bases, with 7 bases between the two germline ends. The germline CDR1 and CDR2 sequences are SGHNT and YENEEA. This CDR3 spans 14 amino acids. CDR3 bases: TGTGCCAGCAGCTTATCCTATGACACCGGGGAGCTGTTTTTT. Amino acid sequence: CASSLSYDTGELFF.

The chain has TRBV7-8 and TRBJ2-1; 8 bases are a match to TRBD2. This CDR3 is built from 15 residues. The V gene's germline CDR1 is SGHVS and CDR2 FQNEAQ. V shed 5 bases, J shed 5 bases, and the junction held 8 bases outside the gene matches. The CDR3 loop reads CASSRRAGLDNEQFF. The CDR3, as DNA: TGTGCCAGCAGCAGAAGAGCGGGACTAGACAATGAGCAGTTCTTC.

This chain connects TRBV6-5 to TRBJ2-5; D is unclear. The CDR3 has 14 amino acids. Germline-derived CDR1 and CDR2 are MNHEY and SVGAGI. The V and J ends lost 6 bases and 5 bases respectively, with 16 bases between them. CDR3 nucleotide sequence: TGTGCCAGCAGCCTACCATCGCCCAGGGAGACCCAGTACTTC. As protein: CASSLPSPRETQYF.

In regard to this clone: At one end the junction does not follow the germline gene, possibly because of a read error. The chain carries TRBV24-1 and TRBJ2-1; D perhaps matches TRBD2 (5 bases). CDR1 is KGHDR and CDR2 is SFDVKD in the germline V gene. The CDR3 length is 11 residues. CDR3 protein: CATSAGNGQFF. CDR3 DNA: TGTGCCACCAGTGCCGGGAATGGGCAGTTCTTC.

The J gene is TRBJ2-5, the V gene TRBV19; weak D call: TRBD1 (6 bases). The germline V gene has CDR1 LNHDA and CDR2 SQIVND (reference sequence). V dropped 6 bases and J dropped 2 bases, with 13 bases sitting between them. The length of the CDR3 is 14 residues. The CDR3 protein is CASSQQGPQETQYF. CDR3 nucleotides: TGTGCCAGTAGCCAACAGGGACCTCAAGAGACCCAGTACTTC.